A selection of T cell receptor beta chains follows, all from one sample in a study of blood T cell repertoires in COVID-19. Method: immunoSEQ multiplex PCR; TCRdb's copy keeps in-frame clones and lacks some. Of about 82,000 clones listed, under 80% are singletons. The sample consisted of peripheral blood. These receptors all come from a human donor with acute or convalescent COVID-19. The donor label of this sample is uncertain. Both conserved end residues are part of each CDR3. Fields, in order: D gene, J gene, clone size, V gene, CDR3 protein, CDR3 DNA. A D gene is named only where the DNA matches it firmly. Some rows mark clone size as missing; the rest say once, few, many or name a class of expanded clone.

d_call: .; j_call: TRBJ1-5; clone_size: .; v_call: TRBV19; cdr3_aa: CASSTRNIRPGEQPQHF; cdr3_nt: TGTGCCAGTAGTACCAGGAATATTCGTCCAGGGGAGCAGCCCCAGCATTTT
d_call: TRBD2; j_call: TRBJ2-1; clone_size: .; v_call: TRBV6-5; cdr3_aa: CASSLAGGAYNEQFF; cdr3_nt: TGTGCCAGCAGCCTAGCCGGGGGGGCTTACAATGAGCAGTTCTTC
d_call: TRBD1; j_call: TRBJ1-1; clone_size: .; v_call: TRBV14; cdr3_aa: CASSTDRQNTEAFF; cdr3_nt: TGTGCCAGCAGCACGGACAGGCAGAACACTGAAGCTTTCTTT
d_call: TRBD2; j_call: TRBJ2-5; clone_size: .; v_call: TRBV15; cdr3_aa: CATSSAGLAVFWETQYF; cdr3_nt: TGTGCCACCAGCAGTGCGGGACTAGCGGTTTTCTGGGAGACCCAGTACTTC
d_call: TRBD1; j_call: TRBJ1-2; clone_size: .; v_call: TRBV7-8; cdr3_aa: CASSPTGGRNYGYTF; cdr3_nt: TGTGCCAGCAGCCCAACAGGGGGCAGAAACTATGGCTACACCTTC
d_call: .; j_call: TRBJ2-2; clone_size: .; v_call: TRBV14; cdr3_aa: CASSQASSGWTGELFF; cdr3_nt: TGTGCCAGCAGCCAAGCCAGTTCAGGGTGGACCGGGGAGCTGTTTTTT
d_call: .; j_call: TRBJ1-5; clone_size: .; v_call: TRBV2; cdr3_aa: CASSEFGQGMYQPQHF; cdr3_nt: TGTGCCAGCAGTGAATTCGGTCAGGGGATGTATCAGCCCCAGCATTTT
d_call: .; j_call: TRBJ2-3; clone_size: .; v_call: TRBV6-4; cdr3_aa: CASSDGGDTQYF; cdr3_nt: TGTGCCAGCAGTGACGGGGGGGATACGCAGTATTTT
d_call: .; j_call: TRBJ2-5; clone_size: .; v_call: TRBV12-3/TRBV12-4; cdr3_aa: CASSRRTKETQYF; cdr3_nt: TGTGCCAGCAGTCGTCGGACAAAAGAGACCCAGTACTTC
d_call: .; j_call: TRBJ1-6; clone_size: few; v_call: TRBV28; cdr3_aa: CASSSSWRENNSPLHF; cdr3_nt: TGTGCCAGCAGTTCCTCCTGGAGGGAGAATAATTCACCCCTCCACTTT
d_call: .; j_call: TRBJ2-1; clone_size: .; v_call: TRBV3-1/TRBV3-2; cdr3_aa: CASSRTRVPYNEQFF; cdr3_nt: TGTGCCAGCAGCCGCACCAGGGTCCCCTACAATGAGCAGTTCTTC
d_call: .; j_call: TRBJ1-2; clone_size: .; v_call: TRBV14; cdr3_aa: CASSHHRPSNYGYTF; cdr3_nt: TGTGCCAGCAGCCACCACAGGCCTTCTAACTATGGCTACACCTTC
d_call: TRBD1; j_call: TRBJ1-3; clone_size: once; v_call: TRBV3-1/TRBV3-2; cdr3_aa: CASSQDLQGGRAGNTIYF; cdr3_nt: TGTGCCAGCAGCCAAGATCTACAGGGGGGCAGAGCTGGAAACACCATATATTTT
d_call: TRBD1; j_call: TRBJ2-1; clone_size: .; v_call: TRBV28; cdr3_aa: CASSSQGQGLSKDEQFF; cdr3_nt: TGTGCCAGCAGTTCCCAAGGACAGGGGCTTAGTAAGGATGAGCAGTTCTTC
d_call: .; j_call: TRBJ2-7; clone_size: .; v_call: TRBV6-2/TRBV6-3; cdr3_aa: CASSNRPYEQYF; cdr3_nt: TGTGCCAGCAGTAACAGGCCATACGAGCAGTACTTC
d_call: .; j_call: TRBJ1-1; clone_size: .; v_call: TRBV11-2; cdr3_aa: CASSFGETAFF; cdr3_nt: TGTGCCAGCAGCTTCGGGGAGACGGCTTTCTTT
d_call: TRBD1; j_call: TRBJ2-7; clone_size: .; v_call: TRBV25-1; cdr3_aa: CASSDLAGGAREQYF; cdr3_nt: TGTGCCAGCAGTGATCTCGCAGGGGGTGCTCGGGAGCAGTACTTC
d_call: TRBD1; j_call: TRBJ2-3; clone_size: .; v_call: TRBV6-2/TRBV6-3; cdr3_aa: CASSYDRGLRDTQYF; cdr3_nt: TGTGCCAGCAGTTATGACAGGGGGCTGAGAGATACGCAGTATTTT
d_call: TRBD1; j_call: TRBJ1-1; clone_size: .; v_call: TRBV19; cdr3_aa: CASSMDRKNTEAFF; cdr3_nt: TGTGCCAGTAGTATGGACAGGAAGAACACTGAAGCTTTCTTT
d_call: .; j_call: TRBJ2-5; clone_size: few; v_call: TRBV12-3/TRBV12-4; cdr3_aa: CASSYQGETQYF; cdr3_nt: TGTGCCAGCAGTTACCAGGGGGAGACCCAGTACTTC
d_call: .; j_call: TRBJ1-6; clone_size: .; v_call: TRBV6-5; cdr3_aa: CASTPGRAYNSPLHF; cdr3_nt: TGTGCCAGCACCCCGGGTCGCGCCTATAATTCACCCCTCCACTTT
d_call: .; j_call: TRBJ2-3; clone_size: .; v_call: TRBV7-3; cdr3_aa: CASSLNTGDTQYF; cdr3_nt: TGTGCCAGCAGCTTAAATACCGGAGATACGCAGTATTTT
d_call: .; j_call: TRBJ1-5; clone_size: .; v_call: TRBV7-9; cdr3_aa: CASSLRGGATNGPQHF; cdr3_nt: TGTGCCAGCAGCCTAAGAGGGGGGGCAACCAATGGGCCCCAGCATTTT
d_call: .; j_call: TRBJ2-7; clone_size: few; v_call: TRBV2; cdr3_aa: CASSEGVRGAYEQYF; cdr3_nt: TGTGCCAGCAGTGAAGGGGTCAGGGGGGCGTACGAGCAGTACTTC
d_call: TRBD1; j_call: TRBJ1-1; clone_size: once; v_call: TRBV19; cdr3_aa: CASRIKGGLPMNTEAFF; cdr3_nt: TGTGCCAGTAGAATTAAAGGGGGCCTCCCTATGAACACTGAAGCTTTCTTT
d_call: TRBD1; j_call: TRBJ1-6; clone_size: .; v_call: TRBV2; cdr3_aa: CASSESQGVSPLHF; cdr3_nt: TGTGCCAGCAGTGAATCGCAGGGGGTTTCACCCCTCCACTTT
d_call: .; j_call: TRBJ1-1; clone_size: .; v_call: TRBV6-5; cdr3_aa: CASSYSRAQNTEAFF; cdr3_nt: TGTGCCAGCAGTTACTCGCGGGCCCAGAACACTGAAGCTTTCTTT
d_call: .; j_call: TRBJ2-1; clone_size: .; v_call: TRBV4-3; cdr3_aa: CASSQDGRTSLATEQFF; cdr3_nt: TGCGCCAGCAGCCAAGATGGTAGAACCTCCCTAGCGACTGAGCAGTTCTTC
d_call: TRBD2; j_call: TRBJ2-3; clone_size: .; v_call: TRBV5-1; cdr3_aa: CASSPTRGGSTDTQYF; cdr3_nt: TGCGCCAGCAGCCCGACCCGGGGGGGCAGCACAGATACGCAGTATTTT
d_call: TRBD2; j_call: TRBJ2-1; clone_size: .; v_call: TRBV3-1/TRBV3-2; cdr3_aa: CASSQDLGLAGKFF; cdr3_nt: TGTGCCAGCAGCCAAGATCTTGGGTTAGCGGGGAAGTTCTTC
d_call: .; j_call: TRBJ2-5; clone_size: .; v_call: TRBV5-1; cdr3_aa: CASSLGQGGPQETQYF; cdr3_nt: TGCGCCAGCAGCTTGGGGCAGGGGGGACCCCAAGAGACCCAGTACTTC
d_call: TRBD2; j_call: TRBJ2-7; clone_size: .; v_call: TRBV5-6; cdr3_aa: CASSFMGLPSYEQYF; cdr3_nt: TGTGCCAGCAGCTTTATGGGACTACCTTCCTACGAGCAGTACTTC
d_call: TRBD1; j_call: TRBJ1-5; clone_size: .; v_call: TRBV28; cdr3_aa: CASSLWGQGAAQPQHF; cdr3_nt: TGTGCCAGCAGTTTATGGGGACAGGGGGCGGCTCAGCCCCAGCATTTT
d_call: TRBD2; j_call: TRBJ2-1; clone_size: .; v_call: TRBV7-3; cdr3_aa: CASSLGLAVYNEQFF; cdr3_nt: TGTGCCAGCAGCTTGGGACTAGCGGTCTACAATGAGCAGTTCTTC
d_call: TRBD1; j_call: TRBJ1-3; clone_size: .; v_call: TRBV4-3; cdr3_aa: CASSQAGTAGNTIYF; cdr3_nt: TGCGCCAGCAGCCAGGCAGGGACAGCTGGAAACACCATATATTTT
d_call: .; j_call: TRBJ1-4; clone_size: .; v_call: TRBV5-1; cdr3_aa: CASSFVGGAATNEKLFF; cdr3_nt: TGCGCCAGCAGCTTCGTCGGCGGCGCTGCAACTAATGAAAAACTGTTTTTT
d_call: TRBD1; j_call: TRBJ1-1; clone_size: .; v_call: TRBV19; cdr3_aa: CASRRIRDRVPEAFF; cdr3_nt: TGTGCCAGTAGAAGAATTCGGGACAGGGTCCCTGAAGCTTTCTTT
d_call: TRBD2; j_call: TRBJ2-1; clone_size: .; v_call: TRBV5-1; cdr3_aa: CASSQGVAGVSTGQFF; cdr3_nt: TGCGCCAGCAGCCAAGGAGTAGCGGGAGTTAGCACTGGGCAGTTCTTC
d_call: TRBD1; j_call: TRBJ1-2; clone_size: .; v_call: TRBV16; cdr3_aa: CASSHPQGADYGYTF; cdr3_nt: TGTGCCAGCAGCCACCCACAGGGGGCCGACTATGGCTACACCTTC
d_call: TRBD1; j_call: TRBJ2-7; clone_size: few; v_call: TRBV7-2; cdr3_aa: CASSPGQVQYF; cdr3_nt: TGTGCCAGCAGCCCCGGACAGGTGCAGTACTTC
d_call: TRBD1; j_call: TRBJ1-2; clone_size: .; v_call: TRBV7-2; cdr3_aa: CATNAGTGYGYTF; cdr3_nt: TGTGCCACCAACGCCGGGACAGGGTATGGCTACACCTTC
d_call: TRBD1; j_call: TRBJ2-1; clone_size: .; v_call: TRBV6-1; cdr3_aa: CASSDGDRGGSDEQFF; cdr3_nt: TGTGCCAGCAGTGATGGGGACAGGGGGGGATCTGATGAGCAGTTCTTC
d_call: TRBD1; j_call: TRBJ2-7; clone_size: .; v_call: TRBV5-1; cdr3_aa: CASSSGTAPYEQYF; cdr3_nt: TGCGCCAGCAGCTCGGGGACAGCCCCATACGAGCAGTACTTC
d_call: TRBD1; j_call: TRBJ2-2; clone_size: .; v_call: TRBV5-1; cdr3_aa: CASTLRDRGTNTGELFF; cdr3_nt: TGCGCCAGCACCCTACGGGACAGGGGCACAAACACCGGGGAGCTGTTTTTT
d_call: TRBD1; j_call: TRBJ1-2; clone_size: .; v_call: TRBV7-2; cdr3_aa: CASSPRTGGGYTF; cdr3_nt: TGTGCCAGCAGCCCCAGGACAGGGGGTGGCTACACCTTC
d_call: .; j_call: TRBJ2-1; clone_size: few; v_call: TRBV6-1; cdr3_aa: CASSEAGGEQFF; cdr3_nt: TGTGCCAGCAGTGAAGCGGGGGGTGAGCAGTTCTTC
d_call: .; j_call: TRBJ2-7; clone_size: many; v_call: TRBV19; cdr3_aa: CASSIGGANYEQYF; cdr3_nt: TGTGCCAGTAGTATTGGAGGGGCGAACTACGAGCAGTACTTC
d_call: TRBD1; j_call: TRBJ1-1; clone_size: once; v_call: TRBV4-1; cdr3_aa: CASSQIDRGLTEAFF; cdr3_nt: TGCGCCAGCAGCCAAATAGACAGGGGGCTGACTGAAGCTTTCTTT